The rows below give T cell receptor beta chains drawn from one sample of a study of blood T cell repertoires in COVID-19. Produced via immunoSEQ multiplex PCR; TCRdb's table is partial and in-frame only. Of 100,000 to 110,000 clones detected, 70% to 80% appear once; the ten largest clones hold around an eighth. Sequencing was carried out using peripheral blood. Receptors were obtained from a woman aged 70 to 79 with acute or convalescent COVID-19. CDR3s include the opening cysteine and the closing phenylalanine or tryptophan. D genes are given only for firm matches. Size is omitted from some rows. Given values are once, few, many or a class for expanded clones.

abundance	d_gene	v_gene	j_gene	CDR3aa	CDR3nt
.	.	TRBV20-1	TRBJ1-1	CSASLSYEAFF	TGCAGTGCCTCCTTGAGTTATGAAGCTTTCTTT
.	.	TRBV12-3/TRBV12-4	TRBJ1-2	CASSLGLYGYTF	TGTGCCAGCAGTTTAGGTCTCTATGGCTACACCTTC
.	.	TRBV3-1/TRBV3-2	TRBJ1-2	CASSQDYGPRGGYTF	TGTGCCAGCAGCCAAGATTACGGCCCCCGGGGTGGCTACACCTTC
once	TRBD1	TRBV27	TRBJ1-2	CASSSGTGGEWKSNYGYTF	TGTGCCAGCAGTTCTGGGACAGGGGGCGAGTGGAAATCTAACTATGGCTACACCTTC
once	TRBD1	TRBV7-2	TRBJ2-2	CASSLAQGVSGELFF	TGTGCCAGCAGCTTAGCCCAGGGGGTTTCCGGGGAGCTGTTTTTT
.	TRBD1	TRBV9	TRBJ1-6	CASSVRGGQGDSPLHF	TGTGCCAGCAGCGTCAGGGGCGGACAGGGGGACTCACCCCTCCACTTT
.	TRBD1	TRBV7-6	TRBJ2-2	CASSLTGQGITGELFF	TGTGCCAGCAGCTTAACGGGACAGGGGATCACCGGGGAGCTGTTTTTT
once	.	TRBV19	TRBJ2-2	CASIQGGITGELFF	TGTGCCAGTATCCAGGGGGGAATCACCGGGGAGCTGTTTTTT
.	.	TRBV6-5	TRBJ1-1	CASSPLGAVEAFF	TGTGCCAGCAGTCCCCTAGGGGCAGTTGAAGCTTTCTTT
few	.	TRBV4-1	TRBJ1-4	CASRPDPGGSETEKLFF	TGCGCCAGCAGGCCTGACCCGGGGGGCTCAGAAACGGAAAAACTGTTTTTT
.	.	TRBV30	TRBJ2-5	CAWSPQTETQYF	TGTGCCTGGAGCCCACAGACCGAGACCCAGTACTTC
.	.	TRBV19	TRBJ1-4	CASTETWQTTNEKLFF	TGTGCCAGTACCGAAACCTGGCAGACAACTAATGAAAAACTGTTTTTT
once	.	TRBV5-1	TRBJ1-1	CASSFTGTEAFF	TGCGCCAGCAGCTTCACAGGCACTGAAGCTTTCTTT
.	.	TRBV7-2	TRBJ2-1	CASIQGQNYNEQFF	TGTGCCAGCATCCAAGGACAGAACTACAATGAGCAGTTCTTC
.	TRBD1	TRBV3-1/TRBV3-2	TRBJ1-3	CASSPGQVVGNTIYF	TGTGCCAGCAGCCCGGGACAGGTCGTTGGAAACACCATATATTTT
.	.	TRBV16	TRBJ1-2	CASSHTWGLYGYTF	TGTGCCAGCAGCCACACTTGGGGGCTCTATGGCTACACCTTC
.	.	TRBV4-1	TRBJ1-2	CASTEAGTYSYGYTF	TGCGCCAGCACTGAAGCGGGCACATATAGCTATGGCTACACCTTC
.	.	TRBV6-5	TRBJ1-1	CASSYSSSTSTEAFF	TGTGCCAGCAGTTACTCGAGTTCCACGAGCACTGAAGCTTTCTTT
.	.	TRBV7-9	TRBJ1-4	CASSLQGPNEKLFF	TGTGCCAGCAGCTTACAGGGGCCCAATGAAAAACTGTTTTTT
.	.	TRBV30	TRBJ2-5	CAWSKGELRKTQYF	TGTGCCTGGAGTAAGGGGGAACTTAGGAAGACCCAGTACTTC
once	.	TRBV10-3	TRBJ1-6	CAITSDRDGSPLHF	TGTGCCATCACCAGCGACAGAGACGGTTCACCCCTCCACTTT
.	.	TRBV6-6	TRBJ1-5	CASIYNRESNQPQHF	TGTGCCAGCATCTACAACAGGGAAAGCAATCAGCCCCAGCATTTT
few	TRBD1	TRBV6-5	TRBJ1-5	CASSYTGGQPQHF	TGTGCCAGCAGTTACACAGGGGGACAGCCCCAGCATTTT
.	.	TRBV15	TRBJ2-3	CATSASSTDTQYF	TGTGCCACCAGCGCCAGTAGCACAGATACGCAGTATTTT
.	TRBD1	TRBV6-5	TRBJ2-2	CASRDRGFGTGELFF	TGTGCCAGCAGAGACAGGGGGTTCGGGACCGGGGAGCTGTTTTTT
.	TRBD2	TRBV6-2/TRBV6-3	TRBJ2-5	CASSTLAGEQETQYF	TGTGCCAGCAGTACACTAGCGGGGGAGCAAGAGACCCAGTACTTC
.	.	TRBV11-1	TRBJ1-2	CASSLNRDTNYGYTF	TGTGCCAGCAGCCTCAACAGGGACACTAACTATGGCTACACCTTC
once	TRBD1	TRBV6-5	TRBJ1-2	CASSTGTGSYGYTF	TGTGCCAGCAGTACCGGGACAGGGAGCTATGGCTACACCTTC
.	.	TRBV7-2	TRBJ1-1	CASSRDITNTEAFF	TGTGCCAGCAGCCGGGACATTACTAACACTGAAGCTTTCTTT
.	TRBD1	TRBV15	TRBJ1-1	CATSRLGPLQGAPEAFF	TGTGCCACCAGCAGATTAGGCCCCCTACAGGGGGCCCCTGAAGCTTTCTTT
.	TRBD1	TRBV27	TRBJ2-3	CASSSSTGEVPDTQYF	TGTGCCAGCAGTTCCTCGACAGGGGAGGTCCCAGATACGCAGTATTTT
.	.	TRBV7-2	TRBJ1-3	CASSLVQAFSGNTIYF	TGTGCCAGCAGCTTAGTCCAGGCGTTCTCTGGAAACACCATATATTTT
.	TRBD1	TRBV28	TRBJ1-4	CASTKDRGREKLFF	TGTGCCAGCACCAAGGACAGGGGAAGGGAAAAACTGTTTTTT
once	.	TRBV29-1	TRBJ1-4	CSALAGQRGEKLFF	TGCAGCGCCCTGGCAGGACAGCGAGGAGAAAAACTGTTTTTT
.	TRBD1	TRBV28	TRBJ1-3	CASLGQSPSSGNTIYF	TGTGCCAGTTTGGGACAGTCCCCGAGCTCTGGAAACACCATATATTTT
.	TRBD1	TRBV7-2	TRBJ1-1	CASTADRVNTEAFF	TGTGCCAGCACCGCGGACAGGGTGAACACTGAAGCTTTCTTT
.	.	TRBV7-2	TRBJ1-1	CASSGGLVSEAFF	TGTGCCAGCAGCGGAGGACTTGTCTCTGAAGCTTTCTTT
.	.	TRBV3-1/TRBV3-2	TRBJ1-4	CASSQDPAGTNEKLFF	TGTGCCAGCAGCCAAGACCCGGCAGGCACTAATGAAAAACTGTTTTTT
.	.	TRBV5-8	TRBJ2-1	CASSLSGANEQFF	TGTGCCAGCAGCTTGTCAGGGGCAAATGAGCAGTTCTTC
.	.	TRBV19	TRBJ1-1	CASIRGNLRGTEAFF	TGTGCCAGTATCAGGGGAAACCTAAGGGGAACTGAAGCTTTCTTT
.	TRBD2	TRBV9	TRBJ2-7	CASSVGAGGLASYEQYF	TGTGCCAGCAGCGTAGGGGCGGGAGGACTAGCGTCTTACGAGCAGTACTTC
.	TRBD1	TRBV24-1	TRBJ1-1	CATSDPDRGRNEAFF	TGTGCCACCAGTGACCCCGACAGGGGGCGAAATGAAGCTTTCTTT
.	TRBD1	TRBV19	TRBJ1-4	CASSIHQGGAGEKLFF	TGTGCCAGTAGTATCCATCAAGGGGGCGCGGGGGAAAAACTGTTTTTT
.	TRBD1	TRBV19	TRBJ2-5	CASSIGGQSQETQYF	TGTGCCAGTAGTATAGGGGGACAGAGTCAAGAGACCCAGTACTTC
.	.	TRBV5-1	TRBJ1-4	CASSFNGENEKLFF	TGCGCCAGCAGCTTCAACGGAGAAAATGAAAAACTGTTTTTT
.	.	TRBV7-9	TRBJ1-5	CASSSVGGDVGQPQHF	TGTGCCAGCAGCTCCGTAGGGGGGGACGTCGGTCAGCCCCAGCATTTT